This T cell receptor (beta chain) was captured by sequencing in a study of blood T cells in healthy people across ages. On this clonotype itself: Its antigen is currently unknown.

Then a second PCR, running roughly 7 to 11 cycles, was carried out with a sample-barcoded 5' primer and a J-beta primer mix. From the 5' RACE reads, TCRdb called clonotypes with MiXCR, one entry per CDR3 protein. Of around 1.5 million distinct CDR3 sequences in the sample, around 36% are singletons; the top ten hold approximately 11%. Study-level points and caveats: Greater diversity and more naive CD4+ cells were seen in long-lived donors than in aged donors. When one million T cells were used, diversity estimates were thought to be underestimates.

The junction had 5 bases not matched to a gene; V was cut back by 2 bases and J by 1 base. Germline loops: CDR1 LNHNV, CDR2 YYDKDF (reference sequence). This CDR3 comprises 16 residues. Material for sequencing was blood. This receptor was taken from a woman aged 25 to 39 in good health. The chain recombines TRBV15 with TRBJ1-5; TRBD1 matches at 7 bases. DNA of the CDR3: TGTGCCACCAGCAGAAAGGACAGGACCAGCAATCAGCCCCAGCATTTT. Translated, it gives CATSRKDRTSNQPQHF. Filled out from reference TRBV15 and TRBJ1-5, the complete variable domain reads DAMVIQNPRYQVTQFGKPVTLSCSQTLNHNVMYWYQQKSSQAPKLLFHYYDKDFNNEADTPDNFQSRRPNTSFCFLDIRSPGLGDTAMYLCATSRKDRTSNQPQHFGDGTRLSIL.